These 29 T cell receptor beta chains were sequenced from one sample in a study of OX40 agonist ivuxolimab in advanced cancers. Sequencing was performed with immunoSEQ multiplex PCR; in TCRdb, only in-frame clones are kept and a portion is missing. The sample yields over 50,000 clones, approximately 91% seen once. The starting material was CD4+ or CD8+ T cells sorted from blood, obtained in a trial of the OX40 agonist ivuxolimab. Receptors were obtained from an adult with an advanced solid tumor such as melanoma, head and neck, liver or kidney cancer.

The chain links TRBV9 to TRBJ1-2; TRBD1 might be the D (6 bases). Germline loops: CDR1 SGDLS, CDR2 YYNGEE. V dropped 6 bases and J dropped 0 bases, with 9 bases sitting between them. The CDR3 runs to 13 residues. CDR3 bases: TGTGCCAGCACGGAGGGGGCTAACTATGGCTACACCTTC. As protein: CASTEGANYGYTF.

V usage is TRBV6-1 and J usage is TRBJ1-5; no clear D gene. CDR3 length: 16 residues. Germline V gene data show CDR1 as MNHNS and CDR2 as SASEGT. Between the trimmed V and J ends, which lost 3 bases and 0 bases, there was a span of 12 bases. In DNA, the CDR3 is TGTGCCAGCAGTGAGTCGACATATTATAGCAATCAGCCCCAGCATTTT. Translating gives CASSESTYYSNQPQHF.

This chain connects TRBV27 to TRBJ2-5, with 9 bases matching TRBD1. The germline V gene encodes CDR1 MNHEY and CDR2 SMNVEV (reference sequence). The V segment lost 7 bases and the J segment 4 bases; nucleotides outside the gene matches: 10. This CDR3 contains 15 residues. The CDR3 protein is CASTPGQGGRETQYF. CDR3 nucleotide sequence: TGTGCCAGCACTCCGGGACAGGGCGGGAGAGAGACCCAGTACTTC.

This chain uses TRBV28 with TRBJ2-1; TRBD1 matches at 10 bases. The CDR3 loop spans 15 amino acids. V lost 4 bases to trimming and J lost 9 bases; unmatched junction nucleotides: 9. Germline lookup yields CDR1 MDHEN and CDR2 SYDVKM. This CDR3 is CASSSIRGQGSEQFF. The CDR3, as DNA: TGTGCCAGCAGTTCCATCCGGGGACAGGGGAGTGAGCAGTTCTTC.

This chain links TRBV28 with TRBJ1-1; no clear D gene. Trimming shortened V by 2 bases and J by 1 base, and 2 bases separated the two germline ends. Per the germline V gene, CDR1 is MDHEN and CDR2 is SYDVKM. The CDR3 consists of 12 residues. The CDR3 loop is CASSLQNTEAFF. The DNA for the CDR3 is TGTGCCAGCAGTTTACAGAACACTGAAGCTTTCTTT.

This sequence joins TRBV2 and TRBJ1-5, with TRBD1 matching over 9 bases. The CDR3 is 14 amino acids. V was clipped by 5 bases and J by 4 bases; unmatched bases: 3. Germline V lookup: CDR1 SNHLY, CDR2 FYNNEI. The CDR3 DNA follows: TGTGCCAGCAGTCCAGGACAGGGGAATCAGCCCCAGCATTTT. It specifies CASSPGQGNQPQHF.

This sequence joins TRBV7-2 and TRBJ1-2; 7 positions match TRBD1. The CDR3 loop spans 15 amino acids. The V and J ends lost 7 bases and 3 bases, in that order; junction bases with no gene match: 11. Germline V gene lookup returns CDR1 SGHTA and CDR2 FQGNSA. CDR3 protein: CASTLGGAGDYGYTF. The CDR3 DNA follows: TGTGCCAGCACCCTAGGGGGCGCGGGGGACTATGGCTACACCTTC.

There are a few counts of this clone. The chain couples TRBV19 to TRBJ1-2, with 8 positions matching TRBD1. CDR1 is LNHDA, CDR2 SQIVND, per germline (reference sequence). The CDR3 has 14 residues. Losses at the gene ends were 7 bases for V and 7 bases for J; bases not matched to a gene: 11. The CDR3 sequence is CASTRRAGGSGYTF. DNA of the CDR3: TGTGCCAGTACCCGAAGGGCAGGGGGCTCTGGCTACACCTTC.

The V and J genes are TRBV5-8 and TRBJ1-4; D perhaps matches TRBD1 (5 bases). Per germline, CDR1 SGHTS and CDR2 YDEGEE. The CDR3 contains 15 residues. The V end was cut by 6 bases, the J end by 0 bases, with 12 bases between. The CDR3 DNA reads TGTGCCAGCACCCCCTGGGGGGCAACTAATGAAAAACTGTTTTTT. This sequence encodes CASTPWGATNEKLFF. Full variable domain (missing parts from reference TRBV5-8 and TRBJ1-4): EAGVTQSPTHLIKTRGQQATLRCSPISGHTSVYWYQQALGLGLQFLLWYDEGEERNRGNFPPRFSGRQFPNYSSELNVNALELEDSALYLCASTPWGATNEKLFFGSGTQLSVL.

This chain connects TRBV4-2 to TRBJ2-7; 9 bases map to TRBD2. CDR3 size: 14 residues. CDR1 is LGHNA and CDR2 is YNFKEQ in the germline V gene. The trim removed 0 bases at V and 13 bases at J, leaving 10 bases unmatched. The CDR3 DNA sequence: TGTGCCAGCAGCCAAGATAGTGGGAGCGGGAGGCCCTACTTC. Protein: CASSQDSGSGRPYF.

Concerning this clone itself: Its ends do not fully match the called genes, so a read error is possible. The chain joins TRBV30 to TRBJ2-3, with D hard to call. Germline CDR1 GTSNPN, CDR2 SVGIG (reference sequence). This CDR3 is 11 amino acids long. The CDR3 reads CAWSRTDTQYF. In DNA, the CDR3 is TGTGCCTGGAGCCGCACGGATACGCAGTATTTT.

The chain is built from TRBV7-9 and TRBJ2-5; TRBD2 aligns across 9 bases. The J call may be faulty, since TRBJ2-7 better matches the DNA end. From germline, CDR1 is SEHNR and CDR2 FQNEAQ (reference sequence). The CDR3 has 14 amino acids. This chain's CDR3 is CASSLLAGIDEQYF. In DNA, the CDR3 is TGTGCCAGCAGCTTACTAGCGGGAATAGACGAGCAGTACTTC.

The chain employs TRBV5-1 and TRBJ1-1, with D possibly being TRBD1 (5 bases). Germline assignment: CDR1 SGHRS and CDR2 YFSETQ. The V and J ends lost 4 bases and 5 bases respectively, with 12 bases between them. The length of the CDR3 is 13 residues. In nucleotides, the CDR3 is TGCGCCAGCAGCCCCCTCGGGGGGACTGAAGCTTTCTTT. Its protein product is CASSPLGGTEAFF. The whole variable domain, remainder taken from reference TRBV5-1 and TRBJ1-1, is KAGVTQTPRYLIKTRGQQVTLSCSPISGHRSVSWYQQTPGQGLQFLFEYFSETQRNKGNFPGRFSGRQFSNSRSEMNVSTLELGDSALYLCASSPLGGTEAFFGQGTRLTVV.

The chain carries TRBV19 and TRBJ1-5, with 11 bases lining up with TRBD1. This CDR3 has 13 residues. The V and J ends lost 6 bases and 7 bases, in that order; junction bases with no gene match: 2. CDR1 LNHDA and CDR2 SQIVND come from the germline V gene (reference sequence). The CDR3 sequence is CASRDRGHQPQHF. For the CDR3, the DNA is TGTGCCAGTAGGGACAGGGGGCACCAGCCCCAGCATTTT. The full variable domain, with the rest looked up from reference TRBV19 and TRBJ1-5, is DGGITQSPKYLFRKEGQNVTLSCEQNLNHDAMYWYRQDPGQGLRLIYYSQIVNDFQKGDIAEGYSVSREKKESFPLTVTSAQKNPTAFYLCASRDRGHQPQHFGDGTRLSIL.

The genes are TRBV7-9 and TRBJ2-5; D may match TRBD1 or TRBD2 (5 bases each). The end of the DNA is better explained by TRBJ2-7, so the J call may be wrong. The germline CDR1 and CDR2 sequences are SEHNR and FQNEAQ (reference sequence). This CDR3 is built from 12 residues. CDR3 residues: CASSEGTNEQYF. The CDR3 DNA follows: TGTGCCAGCAGCGAAGGGACCAACGAGCAGTACTTC.

Remarks on this clone: The junction shows a germline mismatch at one end, possibly a read error. V is TRBV6-1 and J is TRBJ1-1; D gene ambiguous. CDR3 length: 12 residues. The germline CDR1 and CDR2 sequences are MNHNS and SASEGT. CDR3 sequence reads: CAISESKMEAFF. The CDR3 DNA sequence: TGTGCCATCAGTGAGTCGAAGATGGAAGCTTTCTTT.

V is TRBV5-1 and J is TRBJ2-3; D is perhaps TRBD2 (6 bases). V was shortened by 2 bases and J by 5 bases, with 9 bases between the two germline ends. Germline lookup yields CDR1 SGHRS and CDR2 YFSETQ. The CDR3 has 13 amino acids. In nucleotides, the CDR3 is TGCGCCAGCAGCTTCGGGGGAGGAGATACGCAGTATTTT. This sequence encodes CASSFGGGDTQYF. The entire variable domain, with the rest obtained from reference TRBV5-1 and TRBJ2-3, is as follows: KAGVTQTPRYLIKTRGQQVTLSCSPISGHRSVSWYQQTPGQGLQFLFEYFSETQRNKGNFPGRFSGRQFSNSRSEMNVSTLELGDSALYLCASSFGGGDTQYFGPGTRLTVL.

The genes are TRBV29-1 and TRBJ1-2; a possible D gene is TRBD1 (5 bases). With 8 bases removed from V and 4 bases from J, the gap between germline ends came to 23 bases. Germline V CDR1 and CDR2: SQVTM, ANQGSEA. This CDR3 spans 15 amino acids. CDR3 DNA: TGCAGCACGGATGCTAGCAGGGCAGGGTCCTATGGCTACACCTTC. Its protein product is CSTDASRAGSYGYTF. Full variable domain (rest looked up from reference TRBV29-1 and TRBJ1-2): SAVISQKPSRDICQRGTSLTIQCQVDSQVTMMFWYRQQPGQSLTLIATANQGSEATYESGFVIDKFPISRPNLTFSTLTVSNMSPEDSSIYLCSTDASRAGSYGYTFGSGTRLTVV.

The CDR3 protein is CASSYMPGLNEKLFF. The CDR3, as DNA: TGTGCCAGCAGTTACATGCCAGGACTTAATGAAAAACTGTTTTTT. The V gene is TRBV6-6, the J gene TRBJ1-4; no firm D call. Trimming cost V 2 bases and J 4 bases, with 11 bases left between them. CDR3 length equals 15 residues. Germline CDR1 is MNHNY and CDR2 is SVGAGI (reference sequence).

With respect to this clone: The junction shows a germline mismatch at one end, possibly a read error. Other DNA sequences from this sample encode an identical CDR3 as well. The chain links TRBV10-3 to TRBJ2-7; 7 bases align to TRBD2. The germline gives CDR1 ENHRY, CDR2 SYGVKD. The CDR3 runs to 14 residues. CDR3 amino acids: CAISPGTTASEQYF. The CDR3 DNA reads TGTGCCATCTCCCCCGGGACTACCGCCTCCGAGCAATACTTC.

The chain couples TRBV29-1 to TRBJ2-2; tentatively, D is TRBD1 or TRBD2 (5 bases each). Germline lookup yields CDR1 SQVTM and CDR2 ANQGSEA. Trimming took 6 bases from V and 3 from J, leaving 14 bases between them. The CDR3 has 14 amino acids. Here the CDR3 DNA reads TGCAGCGTGGAGAGGGGTTTGGACACCGGGGAGCTGTTTTTT. This encodes CSVERGLDTGELFF.

The chain combines TRBV7-3 with TRBJ1-2; TRBD1 matches at 10 bases. This CDR3 has 15 residues. The germline V gene encodes CDR1 SGHTA and CDR2 FQGTGA. With 6 bases clipped from V and 3 bases from J, the junction kept 7 bases outside the gene matches. CDR3 region: CASSFGGTGDYGYTF. The CDR3 DNA reads TGTGCCAGCAGTTTCGGTGGGACAGGGGACTATGGCTACACCTTC.

As for this clone: Other DNA sequences in this specimen translate into the identical CDR3. The chain is built from TRBV5-1 and TRBJ2-1; D is possibly TRBD2 (6 bases). CDR3 size: 12 residues. Looked up from germline, CDR1 is SGHRS and CDR2 is YFSETQ. V was trimmed by 5 bases and J by 7 bases, leaving 10 bases between them. CDR3 in DNA: TGCGCCAGCAGTCTGGAGGGAAATGAGCAGTTCTTC. Protein: CASSLEGNEQFF.

The chain couples TRBV6-1 to TRBJ2-7; tentatively, D is TRBD1 or TRBD2 (6 bases each). Germline V gives CDR1 MNHNS, CDR2 SASEGT. V shed 8 bases and J shed 3 bases, with 20 bases lying between them. The CDR3 covers 15 residues. CDR3 protein: CASQIGGQPIYEQYF. CDR3 nucleotide sequence: TGTGCCAGCCAGATTGGGGGGCAGCCTATCTACGAGCAGTACTTC.

The rearrangement joins TRBV18 to TRBJ1-5; D possibly corresponds to TRBD1 (5 bases). This CDR3 is built from 15 residues. Trimming stripped 5 bases from V and 0 bases from J, with 11 bases between. CDR1 is KGHSH and CDR2 is LQKENI in the germline V gene. For the CDR3, the DNA is TGTGCCAGCTCATCCCAAGGGACTAGCAATCAGCCCCAGCATTTT. It yields the protein CASSSQGTSNQPQHF. Full variable domain (remainder filled in from reference TRBV18 and TRBJ1-5): NAGVMQNPRHLVRRRGQEARLRCSPMKGHSHVYWYRQLPEEGLKFMVYLQKENIIDESGMPKERFSAEFPKEGPSILRIQQVVRGDSAAYFCASSSQGTSNQPQHFGDGTRLSIL.

The CDR3 protein is CASSLVGGDTQYF. The CDR3 bases are TGTGCCAGCAGCTTAGTGGGAGGAGATACGCAGTATTTT. The chain combines TRBV7-6 with TRBJ2-3; D is possibly TRBD2 (6 bases). V shed 1 base and J shed 5 bases, with 7 bases lying between them. Germline V gives CDR1 SGHVS, CDR2 FNYEAQ. The CDR3 runs 13 residues.

V and J are TRBV14 and TRBJ1-2, with TRBD1 as a possible D gene (5 bases). V lost 0 bases, J lost 8 bases, and 13 bases lay in between. Germline V lookup: CDR1 SGHDN, CDR2 FVKESK. The CDR3 sequence is 14 residues long. The CDR3 loop reads CASSQDSKGRGYTF. The CDR3, as DNA: TGTGCCAGCAGCCAAGATTCTAAGGGGCGCGGCTACACCTTC.

J is TRBJ1-2 and V is TRBV4-2; 7 bases are shared with TRBD1. Unmatched junction bases numbered 4, after V lost 0 bases and J lost 3 bases. Germline V CDR1 and CDR2: LGHNA, YNFKEQ. The CDR3 has 15 amino acids. CDR3: CASSQDDRADYGYTF. The CDR3 DNA sequence: TGTGCCAGCAGCCAAGATGACAGGGCGGACTATGGCTACACCTTC.

In this sample, this clone turned up once. The V and J genes are TRBV7-9 and TRBJ1-4; D uncertain. The CDR3 runs 13 residues. Germline V gene sequence: CDR1 SEHNR, CDR2 FQNEAQ (reference sequence). V shed 6 bases and J shed 5 bases, with 10 bases lying between them. DNA for the CDR3: TGTGCCAGCAGATATGAGAACAATGAAAAACTGTTTTTT. Translated: CASRYENNEKLFF.